The 20 T cell receptor beta chains below come from one sample, sequenced in a study of blood T cell repertoires in COVID-19. The repertoire was sequenced with immunoSEQ multiplex PCR; TCRdb's copy has only in-frame clones and lacks some. The sample contains some 340,000 clones, about four fifths of which appear only once. The sample was PBMCs or T cells enriched from blood (not recorded which). These receptors came from a woman aged 50 to 65 who had recovered from COVID-19.

The chain carries TRBV4-1 and TRBJ1-6; 9 bases map to TRBD1. Trimming at V came to 0 bases and at J to 10 bases, leaving 4 bases not matched to a gene. The CDR3 is made up of 15 amino acids. Per germline, CDR1 MGHRA and CDR2 YSYEKL. CDR3 sequence (DNA): TGCGCCAGCAGCCAAGATGGACAGGGGTACTCACCCCTCCACTTT. It specifies CASSQDGQGYSPLHF.

This clone was picked up a small number of times. The chain carries TRBV5-6 and TRBJ2-2; 10 bases align to TRBD2. Per germline, CDR1 SGHDT and CDR2 YYEEEE. This CDR3 is built from 18 residues. V trimming: 3 bases; J trimming: 0 bases; junction bases outside the gene matches: 8. CDR3 in DNA: TGTGCCAGCAGCTGGCCCACTAGCGGGGTTACGAACACCGGGGAGCTGTTTTTT. This sequence encodes CASSWPTSGVTNTGELFF.

V gene TRBV4-1 combines with J gene TRBJ1-2; 7 bases agree with TRBD1. CDR1 and CDR2 from the germline V gene are MGHRA and YSYEKL. Trimming cost V 0 bases and J 5 bases; bases outside gene matches: 0. The CDR3 consists of 13 residues. The CDR3 sequence is CASSQEQGYGYTF. The CDR3 DNA sequence: TGCGCCAGCAGCCAAGAACAGGGGTATGGCTACACCTTC.

V is TRBV6-6 and J is TRBJ1-2; D is possibly TRBD1 (5 bases). V lost 6 bases to trimming and J lost 2 bases, with 10 bases between them. The CDR3 length is 13 residues. Germline V gene data show CDR1 as MNHNY and CDR2 as SVGAGI (reference sequence). CDR3 nucleotide sequence: TGTGCCAGCAGAGGGGCCTCCAACTATGGCTACACCTTC. As protein: CASRGASNYGYTF.

In its sample, this clone was seen once. V and J are TRBV2 and TRBJ1-6; D possibly corresponds to TRBD1 (6 bases). V lost 6 bases and J lost 18, with 21 bases in between. The CDR3 extends over 13 amino acids. Germline V lookup: CDR1 SNHLY, CDR2 FYNNEI. CDR3 DNA sequence: TGTGCCAGCAGGCCTGGGGGCGGGCCGAGAGGCCACTTT. Amino acids: CASRPGGGPRGHF.

The chain links TRBV5-1 to TRBJ2-3, with 7 bases lining up with TRBD1. The V gene end was trimmed by 4 bases and the J gene end by 1 base; junction bases not matched to a gene: 6. Germline values: CDR1 SGHRS, CDR2 YFSETQ. The CDR3 totals 15 residues. The CDR3 nucleotides read TGCGCCAGCAGCCCGCAGGGGGACCGCACAGATACGCAGTATTTT. Translation: CASSPQGDRTDTQYF.

This clone has more than one count but fewer than ten. This rearrangement joins TRBV5-6 to TRBJ2-7; D perhaps matches TRBD1 (6 bases). Trimming removed 2 bases at V and 3 bases at J, with 24 bases between. Germline V gives CDR1 SGHDT, CDR2 YYEEEE. The CDR3 has 18 residues. In DNA, the CDR3 is TGTGCCAGCAGCTTCGGAGCCGGGACAACCACCCCCGGCTACGAGCAGTACTTC. Its protein is CASSFGAGTTTPGYEQYF.

Only a few counts were recorded for this clone. The genes are TRBV4-3 and TRBJ1-5, with D unclear. Deletions cut 0 bases from V and 7 bases from J, with 7 bases between. The CDR3 contains 13 residues. Germline V CDR1 and CDR2: LGHNA, YSLEER. The CDR3 spells CASSQDRRQPQHF. The CDR3 DNA is TGCGCCAGCAGCCAAGATCGGCGGCAGCCCCAGCATTTT.

The rearrangement uses TRBV7-8 and TRBJ1-1, with a weak D call TRBD1 (5 bases). Per germline, CDR1 SGHVS and CDR2 FQNEAQ. Trimming removed 7 bases at V and 2 bases at J, with 11 bases between. The CDR3 is made up of 13 amino acids. CDR3 DNA sequence: TGTGCCAGCAAGTGGAGGGGCAACACTGAAGCTTTCTTT. Amino acids: CASKWRGNTEAFF.

This clone was recorded a few times. The rearrangement links TRBV18 to TRBJ2-5; maybe TRBD1 (5 bases). Trimming took 3 bases from V and 1 from J, leaving 9 bases between them. This CDR3 is built from 14 residues. The germline V gene encodes CDR1 KGHSH and CDR2 LQKENI. For the CDR3, the DNA is TGTGCCAGCTCACCTTGGCAGGGCCAAGAGACCCAGTACTTC. Translation gives CASSPWQGQETQYF.

This clone has just a few counts. The chain carries TRBV30 and TRBJ1-3; D not certain. Germline CDR1 is GTSNPN and CDR2 is SVGIG (reference sequence). The CDR3 runs to 15 residues. Trimming pared 7 bases from V and 0 bases from J, leaving 16 bases between. The CDR3 here is CAFLQPVSSGNTIYF. CDR3 coding DNA: TGTGCCTTTCTTCAACCGGTTTCCTCTGGAAACACCATATATTTT.

V usage is TRBV10-3 and J usage is TRBJ2-1, with D tentatively TRBD1 (6 bases). The CDR3 has 17 residues. V was trimmed by 0 bases and J by 7 bases, leaving 19 bases between them. Germline loops: CDR1 ENHRY, CDR2 SYGVKD. As DNA, the CDR3 is TGTGCCATCAGTGAGTCTGGGATTAGGGGGTTTACGAATGAGCAGTTCTTC. Its translation: CAISESGIRGFTNEQFF.

The chain is built from TRBV4-1 and TRBJ2-1; TRBD2 agrees at 8 bases. Germline V gene sequence: CDR1 MGHRA, CDR2 YSYEKL. V lost 1 base and J lost 7; bases outside the gene matches: 12. The CDR3 has 17 amino acids. In nucleotides, the CDR3 is TGCGCCAGCAGCCAAGTAGTTGTGGCGGGAGGTCAGAATGAGCAGTTCTTC. This codes for CASSQVVVAGGQNEQFF.

In nucleotides, the CDR3 is TGTGCCTGGAGCCGTAGGGGGACCGGGGAGCTGTTTTTT. Translating gives CAWSRRGTGELFF. This rearrangement joins TRBV30 to TRBJ2-2; D may be TRBD1 (6 bases). V lost 3 bases and J 5 bases, leaving 10 bases between the germline ends. Germline lookup yields CDR1 GTSNPN and CDR2 SVGIG (reference sequence). The CDR3 spans 13 residues.

The chain carries TRBV29-1 and TRBJ1-3; D is unresolved. The CDR3 spans 15 residues. CDR1 is SQVTM and CDR2 is ANQGSEA in the germline V gene. V gave up 6 bases and J gave up 0 bases, with 15 bases separating them. CDR3 in DNA: TGCAGCGTGGGAGGGCCAGCAACCTCTGGAAACACCATATATTTT. Its translation is CSVGGPATSGNTIYF.

The rearrangement joins TRBV7-2 to TRBJ2-2; D is ambiguous. Trimming stripped 6 bases from V and 1 base from J, with 6 bases between. CDR1 and CDR2 from the germline V gene are SGHTA and FQGNSA. The CDR3 has 13 amino acids. The CDR3 region is CASRSMNTGELFF. The CDR3 DNA follows: TGTGCCAGCAGGTCCATGAACACCGGGGAGCTGTTTTTT.

The chain is built from TRBV5-4 and TRBJ1-2; D is uncertain. The germline CDR1 and CDR2 sequences are SGHNT and YYREEE (reference sequence). The CDR3 is 13 residues long. V was cut by 0 bases and J by 7 bases, with 10 bases left in between. This CDR3 is CASSLGGERGYTF. The CDR3 DNA sequence: TGTGCCAGCAGCTTGGGGGGAGAGCGTGGCTACACCTTC.

This chain uses TRBV30 with TRBJ1-3; D gene uncertain. CDR1 is GTSNPN, CDR2 SVGIG, per germline (reference sequence). CDR3 length: 12 residues. Trimming pared 6 bases from V and 5 bases from J, leaving 11 bases between. This CDR3 is CACRDLRNTIYF. The CDR3, as DNA: TGTGCCTGCCGCGATCTGAGAAACACCATATATTTT.

This sequence joins TRBV5-6 and TRBJ2-7, with TRBD1 matching 7 bases. V was pared by 4 bases and J by 0 bases, with 4 bases of the junction left unmatched. Germline lookup yields CDR1 SGHDT and CDR2 YYEEEE. This CDR3 spans 14 amino acids. CDR3 in amino acids: CASSPRTGSYEQYF. DNA of the CDR3: TGTGCCAGCAGCCCGAGGACAGGCTCCTACGAGCAGTACTTC.

This sequence joins TRBV4-2 and TRBJ1-2; TRBD1 matches 8 bases. CDR3 size: 16 residues. With 4 bases clipped from V and 5 bases from J, the junction kept 12 bases outside the gene matches. From germline, CDR1 is LGHNA and CDR2 YNFKEQ. The CDR3 here is CASSRNPGQDEYGYTF. The CDR3 DNA reads TGTGCCAGCAGCCGTAATCCGGGACAGGACGAATATGGCTACACCTTC.